This entry concerns a single T cell receptor (beta chain). Using its own MiXCR run on the PCR reads, TCRdb lists one record per CDR3 protein. This sample has fewer than 20,000 distinct CDR3 sequences, with around 50% found just once. CDR3 length: 12 amino acids. V shed 1 base and J shed 3 bases, with 5 bases lying between them. CDR1 is DFQATT, CDR2 SNEGSKA, per germline (reference sequence). This entry belongs to a study of tumor-infiltrating lymphocytes in oesophageal squamous cell carcinoma. The sample comprised esophageal tumor tissue. The chain is built from TRBV20-1 and TRBJ2-3; D uncertain. The clonotype was recovered from a female donor with esophageal squamous cell carcinoma. CDR3 sequence reads: CSARAATDTQYF. The CDR3 DNA reads TGCAGTGCTAGAGCCGCTACAGATACGCAGTATTTT.